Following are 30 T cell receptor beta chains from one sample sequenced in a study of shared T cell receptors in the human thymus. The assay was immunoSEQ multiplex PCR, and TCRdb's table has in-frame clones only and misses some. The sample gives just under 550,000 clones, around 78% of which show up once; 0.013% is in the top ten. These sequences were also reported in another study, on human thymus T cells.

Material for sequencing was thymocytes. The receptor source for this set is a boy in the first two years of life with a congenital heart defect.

CDR3 loop: CAWSAEPSGSCPDTQYF. The CDR3 region has the DNA TGTGCCTGGAGTGCCGAACCTAGCGGGAGTTGCCCAGATACGCAGTATTTT. J is TRBJ2-3 and V is TRBV30; 10 bases are shared with TRBD2. Germline V gene data show CDR1 as GTSNPN and CDR2 as SVGIG (reference sequence). CDR3 length: 17 residues. V gave up 1 base and J gave up 4 bases; unmatched junction bases: 11.

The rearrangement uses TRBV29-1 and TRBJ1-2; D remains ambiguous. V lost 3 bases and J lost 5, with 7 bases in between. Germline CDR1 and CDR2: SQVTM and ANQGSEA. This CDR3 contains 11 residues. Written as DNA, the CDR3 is TGCAGCGTTGAGGGCCAATATGGCTACACCTTC. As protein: CSVEGQYGYTF.

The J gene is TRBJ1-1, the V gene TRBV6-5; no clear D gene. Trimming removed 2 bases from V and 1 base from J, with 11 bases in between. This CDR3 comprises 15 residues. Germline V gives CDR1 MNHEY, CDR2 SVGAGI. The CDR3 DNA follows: TGTGCCAGCAGTTACCATCAACGGGAGAACACTGAAGCTTTCTTT. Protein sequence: CASSYHQRENTEAFF.

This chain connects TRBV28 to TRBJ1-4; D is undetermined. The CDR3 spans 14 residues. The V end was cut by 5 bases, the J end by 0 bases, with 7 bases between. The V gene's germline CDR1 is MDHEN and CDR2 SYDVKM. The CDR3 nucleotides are TGTGCCAGCAGTCCACAGCCAACTAATGAAAAACTGTTTTTT. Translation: CASSPQPTNEKLFF.

CDR3 nucleotides: TGTGCCAGCAGTGAAGCTCAGGACAGGACGGTCGACACTGAAGCTTTCTTT. It encodes CASSEAQDRTVDTEAFF. This sequence joins TRBV6-1 and TRBJ1-1, with TRBD1 matching over 7 bases. This CDR3 is 17 amino acids long. J gave up 3 bases and V 0 bases, and 10 bases lay outside the gene matches. CDR1 and CDR2 from the germline V gene are MNHNS and SASEGT.

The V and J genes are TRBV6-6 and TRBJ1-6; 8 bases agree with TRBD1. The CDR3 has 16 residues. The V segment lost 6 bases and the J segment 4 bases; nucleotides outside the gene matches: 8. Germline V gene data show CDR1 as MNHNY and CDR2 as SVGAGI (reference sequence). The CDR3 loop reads CASSPGTGEYNSPLHF. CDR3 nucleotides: TGTGCCAGCAGCCCTGGGACAGGAGAGTATAATTCACCCCTCCACTTT.

The chain's CDR3 is CAWSTIRDFSYNEQFF. CDR3 DNA: TGTGCCTGGAGTACGATTCGGGACTTTTCCTACAATGAGCAGTTCTTC. This sequence joins TRBV30 and TRBJ2-1; D may be TRBD2 (6 bases). V was pared by 2 bases and J by 1 base, with 15 bases between. Germline loops: CDR1 GTSNPN, CDR2 SVGIG (reference sequence). The CDR3 has 16 residues.

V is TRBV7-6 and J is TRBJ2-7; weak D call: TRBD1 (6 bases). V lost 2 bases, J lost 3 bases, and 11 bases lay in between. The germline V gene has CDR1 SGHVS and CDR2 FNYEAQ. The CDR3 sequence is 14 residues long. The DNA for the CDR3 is TGTGCCAGCAGCTTAAGGTGGACAGACTACGAGCAGTACTTC. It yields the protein CASSLRWTDYEQYF.

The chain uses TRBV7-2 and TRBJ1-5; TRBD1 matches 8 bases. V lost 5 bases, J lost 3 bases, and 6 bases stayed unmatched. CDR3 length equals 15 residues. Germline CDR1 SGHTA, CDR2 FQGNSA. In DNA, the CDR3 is TGTGCCAGCAGCATCCTGGACAGGGCCAATCAGCCCCAGCATTTT. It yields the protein CASSILDRANQPQHF.

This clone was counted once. The CDR3 here is CASSTGPQPQHF. Written as DNA, the CDR3 is TGTGCCAGCAGTACTGGGCCTCAGCCCCAGCATTTT. This sequence joins TRBV28 and TRBJ1-5, with D unresolved. The V and J ends lost 5 bases and 6 bases respectively, with 8 bases between them. CDR1 is MDHEN, CDR2 SYDVKM, per germline. The CDR3 extends over 12 amino acids.

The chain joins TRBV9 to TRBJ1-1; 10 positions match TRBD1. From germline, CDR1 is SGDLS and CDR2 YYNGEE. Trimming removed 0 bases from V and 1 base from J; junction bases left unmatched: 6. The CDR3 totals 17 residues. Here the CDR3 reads CASSVAPGQGPNTEAFF. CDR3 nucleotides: TGTGCCAGCAGCGTAGCACCGGGACAGGGGCCGAACACTGAAGCTTTCTTT.

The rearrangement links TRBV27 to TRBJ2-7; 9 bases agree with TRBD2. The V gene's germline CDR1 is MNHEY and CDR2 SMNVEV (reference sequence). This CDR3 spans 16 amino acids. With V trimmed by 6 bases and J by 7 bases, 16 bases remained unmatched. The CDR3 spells CASSARGRGRAGEQYF. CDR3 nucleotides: TGTGCCAGCAGCGCAAGAGGTCGCGGGAGGGCCGGGGAGCAGTACTTC.

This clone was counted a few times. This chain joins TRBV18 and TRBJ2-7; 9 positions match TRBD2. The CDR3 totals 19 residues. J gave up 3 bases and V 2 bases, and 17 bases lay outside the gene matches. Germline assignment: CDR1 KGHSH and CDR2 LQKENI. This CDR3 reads CASSPAGGRAFCGIYEQYF. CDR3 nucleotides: TGTGCCAGCTCACCAGCTGGCGGGAGGGCCTTTTGCGGGATCTACGAGCAGTACTTC.

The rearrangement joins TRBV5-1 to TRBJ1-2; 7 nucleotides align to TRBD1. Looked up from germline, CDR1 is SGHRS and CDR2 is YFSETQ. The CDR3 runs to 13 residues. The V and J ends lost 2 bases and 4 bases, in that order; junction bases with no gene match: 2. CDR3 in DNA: TGCGCCAGCAGCTTACGGGACAGCTATGGCTACACCTTC. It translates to CASSLRDSYGYTF.

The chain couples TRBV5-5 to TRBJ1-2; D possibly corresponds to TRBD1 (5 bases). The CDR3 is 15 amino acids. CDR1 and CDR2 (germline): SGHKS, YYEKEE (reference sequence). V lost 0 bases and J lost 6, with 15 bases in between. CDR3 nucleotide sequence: TGTGCCAGCAGCTTGGTCCGTGCCAGGGTAAATGGCTACACCTTC. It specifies CASSLVRARVNGYTF.

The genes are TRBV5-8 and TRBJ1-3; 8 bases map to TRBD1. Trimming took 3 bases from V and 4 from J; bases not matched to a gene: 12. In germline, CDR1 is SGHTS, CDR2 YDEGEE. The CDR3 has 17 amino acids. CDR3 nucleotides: TGTGCCAGCAGCTGCGAAATGGCAGGGGGCGCGGGAAACACCATATATTTT. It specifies CASSCEMAGGAGNTIYF.

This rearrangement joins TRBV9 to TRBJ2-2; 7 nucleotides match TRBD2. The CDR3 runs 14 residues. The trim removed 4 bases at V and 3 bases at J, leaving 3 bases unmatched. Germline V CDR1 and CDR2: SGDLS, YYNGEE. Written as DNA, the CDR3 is TGTGCCAGCAGCCGGGACTACCACACCGGGGAGCTGTTTTTT. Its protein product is CASSRDYHTGELFF.

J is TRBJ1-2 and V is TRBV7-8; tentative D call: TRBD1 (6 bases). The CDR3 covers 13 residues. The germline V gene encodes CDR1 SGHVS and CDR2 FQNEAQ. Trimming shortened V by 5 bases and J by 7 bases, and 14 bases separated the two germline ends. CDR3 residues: CASSQRGEGGYTF. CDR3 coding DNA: TGTGCCAGCAGCCAGAGGGGGGAGGGTGGCTACACCTTC.

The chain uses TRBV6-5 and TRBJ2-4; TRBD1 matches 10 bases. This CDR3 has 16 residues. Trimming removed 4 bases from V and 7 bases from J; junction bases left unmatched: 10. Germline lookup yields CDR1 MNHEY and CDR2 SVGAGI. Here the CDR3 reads CASSSTQDRGGNIQYF. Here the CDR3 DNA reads TGTGCCAGCAGTTCCACCCAGGACAGGGGGGGGAACATTCAGTACTTC.

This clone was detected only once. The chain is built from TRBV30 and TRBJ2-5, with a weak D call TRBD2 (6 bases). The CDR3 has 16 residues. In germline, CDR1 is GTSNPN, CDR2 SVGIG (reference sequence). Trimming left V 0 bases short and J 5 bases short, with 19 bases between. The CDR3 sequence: CAWSVVDYFPGETQYF. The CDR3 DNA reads TGTGCCTGGAGTGTAGTGGACTACTTCCCGGGGGAGACCCAGTACTTC.

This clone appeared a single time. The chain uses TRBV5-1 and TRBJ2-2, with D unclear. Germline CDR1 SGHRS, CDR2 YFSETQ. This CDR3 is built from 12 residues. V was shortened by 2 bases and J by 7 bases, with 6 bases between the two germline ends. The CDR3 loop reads CASSFGNGELFF. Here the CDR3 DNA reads TGCGCCAGCAGCTTCGGTAACGGGGAGCTGTTTTTT.

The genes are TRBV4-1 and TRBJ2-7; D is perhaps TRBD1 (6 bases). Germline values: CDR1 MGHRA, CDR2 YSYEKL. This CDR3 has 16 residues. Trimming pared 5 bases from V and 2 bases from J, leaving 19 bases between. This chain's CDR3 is CASSANGQGPPYEQYF. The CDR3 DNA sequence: TGCGCCAGCAGCGCCAACGGGCAGGGGCCCCCCTACGAGCAGTACTTC.

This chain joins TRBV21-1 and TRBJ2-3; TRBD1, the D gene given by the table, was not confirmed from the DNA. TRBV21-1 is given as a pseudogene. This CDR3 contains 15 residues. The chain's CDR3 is CASSPGTGRADTQYF. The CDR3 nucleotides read TGTGCCAGCAGCCCCGGGACAGGGAGGGCAGATACGCAGTATTTT.

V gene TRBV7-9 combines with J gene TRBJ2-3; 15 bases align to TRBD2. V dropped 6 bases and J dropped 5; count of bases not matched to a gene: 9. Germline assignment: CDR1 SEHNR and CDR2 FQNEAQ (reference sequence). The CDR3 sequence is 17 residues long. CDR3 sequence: CASRRTSGRASEDTQYF. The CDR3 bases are TGTGCCAGCAGACGGACTAGCGGGAGGGCCTCTGAAGATACGCAGTATTTT.

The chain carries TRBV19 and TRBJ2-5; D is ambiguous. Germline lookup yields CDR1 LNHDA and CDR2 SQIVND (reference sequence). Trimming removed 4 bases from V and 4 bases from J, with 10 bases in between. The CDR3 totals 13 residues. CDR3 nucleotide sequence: TGTGCCAGTAGTACCCACGGTAGAGAGACCCAGTACTTC. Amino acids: CASSTHGRETQYF. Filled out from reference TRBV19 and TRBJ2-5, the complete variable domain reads DGGITQSPKYLFRKEGQNVTLSCEQNLNHDAMYWYRQDPGQGLRLIYYSQIVNDFQKGDIAEGYSVSREKKESFPLTVTSAQKNPTAFYLCASSTHGRETQYFGPGTRLLVL.

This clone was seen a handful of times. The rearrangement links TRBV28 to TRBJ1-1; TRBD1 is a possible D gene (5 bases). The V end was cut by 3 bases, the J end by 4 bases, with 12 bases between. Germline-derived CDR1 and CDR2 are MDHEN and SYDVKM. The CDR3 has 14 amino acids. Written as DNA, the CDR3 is TGTGCCAGCAGTTTTTTCCAGGGCCTCACTGAAGCTTTCTTT. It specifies CASSFFQGLTEAFF.

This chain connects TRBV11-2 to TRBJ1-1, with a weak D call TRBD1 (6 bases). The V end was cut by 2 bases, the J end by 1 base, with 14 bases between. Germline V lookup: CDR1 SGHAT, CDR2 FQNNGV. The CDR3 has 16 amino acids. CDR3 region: CASSLNGTFRNTEAFF. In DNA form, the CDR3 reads TGTGCCAGCAGCTTAAACGGGACATTCAGGAACACTGAAGCTTTCTTT.

The CDR3: CASSPRLALSYNEQFF. The CDR3 DNA sequence: TGTGCCAGCAGCCCTAGACTAGCGCTTTCCTACAATGAGCAGTTCTTC. The chain uses TRBV7-2 and TRBJ2-1; 8 positions agree with TRBD2. Trimming removed 5 bases from V and 1 base from J; junction bases left unmatched: 7. Per germline, CDR1 SGHTA and CDR2 FQGNSA. This CDR3 spans 16 amino acids.

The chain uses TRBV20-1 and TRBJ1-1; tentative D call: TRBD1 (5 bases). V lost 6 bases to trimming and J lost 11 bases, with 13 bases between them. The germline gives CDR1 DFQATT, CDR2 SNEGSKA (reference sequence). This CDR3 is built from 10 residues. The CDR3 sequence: CSAWGRSAFF. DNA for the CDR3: TGCAGTGCATGGGGCCGTTCGGCTTTCTTT.

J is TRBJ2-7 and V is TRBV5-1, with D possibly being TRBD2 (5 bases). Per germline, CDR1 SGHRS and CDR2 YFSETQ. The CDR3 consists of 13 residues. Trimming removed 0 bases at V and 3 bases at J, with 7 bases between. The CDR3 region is CASSLGEGYEQYF. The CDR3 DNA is TGCGCCAGCAGCTTGGGTGAGGGCTACGAGCAGTACTTC.